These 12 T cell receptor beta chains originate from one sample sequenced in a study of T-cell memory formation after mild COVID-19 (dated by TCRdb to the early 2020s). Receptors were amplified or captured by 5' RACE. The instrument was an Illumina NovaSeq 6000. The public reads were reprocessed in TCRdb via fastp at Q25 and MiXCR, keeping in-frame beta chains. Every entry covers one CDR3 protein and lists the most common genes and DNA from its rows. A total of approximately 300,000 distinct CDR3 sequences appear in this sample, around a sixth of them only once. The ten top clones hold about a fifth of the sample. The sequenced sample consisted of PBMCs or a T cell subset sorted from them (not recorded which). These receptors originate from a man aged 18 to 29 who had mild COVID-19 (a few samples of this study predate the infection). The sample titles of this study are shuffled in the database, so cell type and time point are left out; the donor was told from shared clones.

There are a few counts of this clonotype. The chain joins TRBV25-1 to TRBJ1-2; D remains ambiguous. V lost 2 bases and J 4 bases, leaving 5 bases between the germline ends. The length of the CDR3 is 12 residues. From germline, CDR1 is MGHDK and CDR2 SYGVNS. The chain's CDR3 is CASSEMPYGYTF. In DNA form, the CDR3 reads TGTGCCAGCAGTGAAATGCCCTATGGCTACACCTTC.

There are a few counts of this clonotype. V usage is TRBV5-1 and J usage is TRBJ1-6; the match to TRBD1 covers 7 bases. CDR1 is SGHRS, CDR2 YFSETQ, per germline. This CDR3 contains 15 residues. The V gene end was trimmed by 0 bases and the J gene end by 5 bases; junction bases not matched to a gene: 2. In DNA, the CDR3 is TGCGCCAGCAGCTTGGGACAGGGACATAATTCACCCCTCCACTTT. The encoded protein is CASSLGQGHNSPLHF.

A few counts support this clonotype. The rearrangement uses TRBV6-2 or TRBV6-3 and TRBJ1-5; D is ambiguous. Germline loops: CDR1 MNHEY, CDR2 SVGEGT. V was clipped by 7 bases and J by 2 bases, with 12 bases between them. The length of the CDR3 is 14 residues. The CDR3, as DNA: TGTGCCAGCAAGCTACGTGGGGGCAATCAGCCCCAGCATTTT. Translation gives CASKLRGGNQPQHF.

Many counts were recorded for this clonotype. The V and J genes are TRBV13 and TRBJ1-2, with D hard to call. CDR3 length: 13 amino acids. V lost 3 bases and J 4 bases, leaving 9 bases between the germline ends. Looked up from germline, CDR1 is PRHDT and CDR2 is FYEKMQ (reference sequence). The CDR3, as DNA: TGTGCCAGCAGCTTGGACGTTCTCTATGGCTACACCTTC. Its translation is CASSLDVLYGYTF.

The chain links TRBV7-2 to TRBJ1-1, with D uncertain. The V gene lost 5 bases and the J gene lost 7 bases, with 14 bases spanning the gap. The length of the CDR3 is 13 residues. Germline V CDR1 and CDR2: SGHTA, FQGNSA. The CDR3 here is CASSPQIEVEAFF. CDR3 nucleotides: TGTGCCAGCAGCCCACAGATAGAGGTTGAAGCTTTCTTT. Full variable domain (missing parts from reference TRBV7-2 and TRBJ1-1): GAGVSQSPSNKVTEKGKDVELRCDPISGHTALYWYRQSLGQGLEFLIYFQGNSAPDKSGLPSDRFSAERTGGSVSTLTIQRTQQEDSAVYLCASSPQIEVEAFFGQGTRLTVV.

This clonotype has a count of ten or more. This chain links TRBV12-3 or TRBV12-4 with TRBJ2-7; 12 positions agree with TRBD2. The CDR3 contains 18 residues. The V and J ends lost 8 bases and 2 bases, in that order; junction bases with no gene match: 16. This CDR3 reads CASQRLALAGGLPYEQYF. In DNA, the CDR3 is TGTGCCAGCCAACGACTTGCACTAGCGGGGGGCCTCCCCTACGAGCAGTACTTC.

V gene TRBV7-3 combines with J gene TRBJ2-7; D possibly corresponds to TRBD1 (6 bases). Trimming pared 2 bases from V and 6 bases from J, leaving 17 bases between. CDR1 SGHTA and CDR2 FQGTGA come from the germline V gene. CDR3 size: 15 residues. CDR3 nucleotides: TGTGCCAGCAGCTTAGCTCTGGGGGCGAGCTCCGAGCAGTACTTC. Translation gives CASSLALGASSEQYF.

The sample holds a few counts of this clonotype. CDR3 residues: CSAKRQGGEQFF. In DNA, the CDR3 is TGCAGTGCCAAACGGCAGGGTGGTGAGCAGTTCTTC. The V gene is TRBV20-1, the J gene TRBJ2-1; D might be TRBD1 (5 bases). The V end lost 6 bases, the J end lost 9 bases, and 15 bases lay between the germline ends. CDR1 is DFQATT and CDR2 is SNEGSKA in the germline V gene (reference sequence). The CDR3 contains 12 residues.

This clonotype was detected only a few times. The CDR3, as DNA: TGTGCCAGCAGTTTATGGCCAGACGGGGCTGAAGCTTTCTTT. Protein sequence: CASSLWPDGAEAFF. The rearrangement links TRBV27 to TRBJ1-1; D gene uncertain. The V end lost 1 base, the J end lost 6 bases, and 12 bases lay between the germline ends. CDR3 size: 14 residues. Germline V gene data show CDR1 as MNHEY and CDR2 as SMNVEV (reference sequence).

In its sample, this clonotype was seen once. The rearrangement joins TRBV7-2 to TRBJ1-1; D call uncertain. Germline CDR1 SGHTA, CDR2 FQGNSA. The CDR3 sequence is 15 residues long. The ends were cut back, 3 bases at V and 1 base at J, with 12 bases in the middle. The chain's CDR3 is CASSFSRAGNTEAFF. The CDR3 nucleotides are TGTGCCAGCAGCTTTTCGAGGGCAGGGAACACTGAAGCTTTCTTT.

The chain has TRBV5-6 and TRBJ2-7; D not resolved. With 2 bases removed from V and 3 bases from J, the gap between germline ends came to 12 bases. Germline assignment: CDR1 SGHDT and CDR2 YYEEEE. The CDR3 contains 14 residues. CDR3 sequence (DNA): TGTGCCAGCAGCTTAGCCGGTCCCCACTACGAGCAGTACTTC. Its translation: CASSLAGPHYEQYF.

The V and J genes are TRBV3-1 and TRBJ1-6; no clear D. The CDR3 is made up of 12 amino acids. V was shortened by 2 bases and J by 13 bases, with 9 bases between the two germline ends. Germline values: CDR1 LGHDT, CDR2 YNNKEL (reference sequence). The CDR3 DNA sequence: TGTGCCAGCAGCCAAAGGATACCCCCCCTCCACTTT. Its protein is CASSQRIPPLHF.